The sample holds a few counts of the clone carrying this T cell receptor (beta chain). The cDNA 3' end received a ligated oligonucleotide with a UMI. First-round PCR used approximately 4 cycles and beta primers RC1.1 and RC1.2 covering TRBC1 and TRBC2. MiXCR, run by TCRdb on the UMI-ligation and nested PCR reads, gives a single entry per CDR3 protein. The table lists roughly 50,000 distinct CDR3 sequences, 9% to 15% of them singletons. This specimen belongs to a study of quantifying T cell responses using KT2 cells. Study-level information: TCR alpha and beta constant-region primers primed reverse transcription of RNA. Under optimum conditions, T4 ligation efficiency was estimated at more than 8.5%.

From germline, CDR1 is DFQATT and CDR2 SNEGSKA (reference sequence). Germline trimming cut 3 bases from V and 7 bases from J; bases unmatched to any gene: 9. This CDR3 is 16 amino acids long. KT2, a clone with a known TCR, was spiked into unfractionated PBMC. The chain uses TRBV20-1 and TRBJ1-6; 10 bases agree with TRBD1. This receptor was obtained from a human donor. Sequenced sample: PBMCs spiked with cells of the T cell clone KT2. CDR3 region: CSASRLWDRGNSPLHF. Written as DNA, the CDR3 is TGCAGTGCTAGCCGACTGTGGGACAGGGGAAATTCACCCCTCCACTTT.